The T cell receptor (beta chain) under discussion was sequenced for a study of regulatory dendritic cells for organ transplantation. The assay was immunoSEQ multiplex PCR, and TCRdb's table has in-frame clones only and misses some. Here the sample spans about 29,000 clones, about 75% being singletons. The V end lost 8 bases, the J end lost 1 base, and 14 bases lay between the germline ends. The CDR3 has 14 amino acids. CDR1 is LNHNV, CDR2 YYDKDF, per germline (reference sequence). Sequenced: memory CD4+ T cells from blood. Subset of the sample: CD45RO+ memory T cells. This clonotype was obtained from a human donor in good health. This chain uses TRBV15 with TRBJ1-1; tentative D call: TRBD1 (6 bases). As DNA, the CDR3 is TGTGCCACCCAGCGGTGGGGGCCGAACACTGAAGCTTTCTTT. This sequence encodes CATQRWGPNTEAFF.